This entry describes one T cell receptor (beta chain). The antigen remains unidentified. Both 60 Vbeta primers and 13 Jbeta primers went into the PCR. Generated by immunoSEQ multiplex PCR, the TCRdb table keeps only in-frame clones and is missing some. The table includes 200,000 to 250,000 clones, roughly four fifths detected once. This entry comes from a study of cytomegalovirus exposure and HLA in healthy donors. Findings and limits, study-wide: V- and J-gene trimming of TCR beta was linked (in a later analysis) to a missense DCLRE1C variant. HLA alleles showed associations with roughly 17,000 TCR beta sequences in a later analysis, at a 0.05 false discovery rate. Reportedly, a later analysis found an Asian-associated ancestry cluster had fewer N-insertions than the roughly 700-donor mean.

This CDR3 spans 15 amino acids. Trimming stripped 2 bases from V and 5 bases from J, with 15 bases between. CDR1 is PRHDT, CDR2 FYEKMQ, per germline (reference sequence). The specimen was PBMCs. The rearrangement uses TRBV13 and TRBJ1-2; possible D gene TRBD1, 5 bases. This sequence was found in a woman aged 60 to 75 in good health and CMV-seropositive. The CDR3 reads CASSLSGRRGYGYTF. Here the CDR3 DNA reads TGTGCCAGCAGCTTATCAGGTCGTAGGGGATATGGCTACACCTTC.